A selection of T cell receptor beta chains follows, all from one sample in a study of blood T cell repertoires in COVID-19. Using immunoSEQ multiplex PCR, the repertoire was profiled, and TCRdb retains in-frame clones only, with some absent. The table lists 300,000 to 350,000 clones, 80% to 90% of them singletons. Input material: peripheral blood. All receptors come from a man younger than 45 with COVID-19, enrolled during active disease. CDR3s include the opening cysteine and the closing phenylalanine or tryptophan. Each record gives: CDR3 length, V gene, D gene, J gene, clone size, CDR3 protein, CDR3 DNA. A D gene is named only where the DNA matches it firmly. A row's size may be missing; if present it is once, few, many or a size class.

15	TRBV9	TRBD1	TRBJ2-2	-	CASSTGQGDPGELFF	TGTGCCAGCAGCACCGGACAGGGGGACCCCGGGGAGCTGTTTTTT
15	TRBV18	-	TRBJ2-7	-	CASSEDGESSYEQYF	TGTGCCAGCTCAGAGGATGGAGAAAGCTCCTACGAGCAGTACTTC
15	TRBV9	TRBD2	TRBJ2-3	-	CASSVTSGRDDTQYF	TGTGCCAGCAGCGTTACTAGCGGGAGAGATGATACGCAGTATTTT
12	TRBV7-9	-	TRBJ2-2	-	CASSFGAGELFF	TGTGCCAGCAGCTTCGGTGCCGGGGAGCTGTTTTTT
13	TRBV7-9	-	TRBJ1-2	few	CASSLALQAGYTF	TGTGCCAGCAGCTTAGCGTTACAGGCTGGCTACACCTTC
17	TRBV4-1	TRBD1	TRBJ1-3	-	CASSQSINRDSRNTIYF	TGCGCCAGCAGCCAGTCTATCAACCGGGACAGCCGAAACACCATATATTTT
18	TRBV6-2/TRBV6-3	-	TRBJ2-7	-	CASSYNLGIGQRNGEQYF	TGTGCCAGCAGTTACAACTTAGGGATCGGACAACGCAACGGCGAGCAGTACTTC
15	TRBV5-6	-	TRBJ2-1	once	CASSPRDWPYNEQFF	TGTGCCAGCAGCCCCCGGGACTGGCCTTACAATGAGCAGTTCTTC
13	TRBV28	-	TRBJ1-2	-	CASSFSGNYGYTF	TGTGCCAGCAGTTTTTCGGGGAACTATGGCTACACCTTC
15	TRBV7-3	TRBD2	TRBJ2-3	-	CASSATSGSTDTQYF	TGTGCCAGCAGCGCCACTAGCGGTAGCACAGATACGCAGTATTTT
19	TRBV11-3	-	TRBJ2-5	-	CASSLGLNWGQQVQETQYF	TGTGCCAGCAGCTTAGGGTTGAACTGGGGCCAGCAGGTCCAAGAGACCCAGTACTTC
16	TRBV28	-	TRBJ1-1	-	CASSKPGHGMNTEAFF	TGTGCCAGCAGTAAGCCGGGACACGGTATGAACACTGAAGCTTTCTTT
16	TRBV7-8	TRBD2	TRBJ2-7	-	CASSLVPSGRAQEQYF	TGTGCCAGCAGCTTAGTCCCTAGCGGGAGGGCGCAAGAGCAGTACTTC